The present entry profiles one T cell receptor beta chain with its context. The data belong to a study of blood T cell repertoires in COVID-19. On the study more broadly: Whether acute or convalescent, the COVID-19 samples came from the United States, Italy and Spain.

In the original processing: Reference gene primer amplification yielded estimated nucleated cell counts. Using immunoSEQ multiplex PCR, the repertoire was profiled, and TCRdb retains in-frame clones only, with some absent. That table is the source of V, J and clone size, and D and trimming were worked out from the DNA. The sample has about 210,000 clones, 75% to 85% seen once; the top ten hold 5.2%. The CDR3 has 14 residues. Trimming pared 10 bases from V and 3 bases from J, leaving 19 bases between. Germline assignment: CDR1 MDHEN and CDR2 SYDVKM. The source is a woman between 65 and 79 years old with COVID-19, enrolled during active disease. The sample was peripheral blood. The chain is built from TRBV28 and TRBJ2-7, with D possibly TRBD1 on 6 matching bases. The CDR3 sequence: CATRDNPPHYEQYF. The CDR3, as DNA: TGTGCCACAAGGGACAACCCCCCACACTACGAGCAGTACTTC. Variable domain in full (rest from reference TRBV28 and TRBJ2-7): DVKVTQSSRYLVKRTGEKVFLECVQDMDHENMFWYRQDPGLGLRLIYFSYDVKMKEKGDIPEGYSVSREKKERFSLILESASTNQTSMYLCATRDNPPHYEQYFGPGTRLTVT.